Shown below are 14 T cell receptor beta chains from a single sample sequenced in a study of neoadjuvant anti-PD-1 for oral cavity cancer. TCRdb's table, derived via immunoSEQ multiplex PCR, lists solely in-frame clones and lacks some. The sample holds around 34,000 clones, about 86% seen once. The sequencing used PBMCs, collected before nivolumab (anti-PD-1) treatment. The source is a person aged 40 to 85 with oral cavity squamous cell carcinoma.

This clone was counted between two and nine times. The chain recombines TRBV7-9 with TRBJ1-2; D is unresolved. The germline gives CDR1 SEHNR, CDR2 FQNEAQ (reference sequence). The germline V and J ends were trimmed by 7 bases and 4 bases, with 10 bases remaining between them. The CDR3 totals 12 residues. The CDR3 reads CASTRRSYGYTF. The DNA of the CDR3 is TGTGCCAGCACCAGGAGGAGCTATGGCTACACCTTC.

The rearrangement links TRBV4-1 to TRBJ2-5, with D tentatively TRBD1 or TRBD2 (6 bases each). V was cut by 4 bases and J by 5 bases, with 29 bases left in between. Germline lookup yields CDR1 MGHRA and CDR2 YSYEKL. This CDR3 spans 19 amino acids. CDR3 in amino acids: CASSLEGGGLGSSVETQYF. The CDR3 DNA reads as TGCGCCAGCAGCCTTGAAGGGGGAGGTCTGGGCTCATCGGTGGAGACCCAGTACTTC.

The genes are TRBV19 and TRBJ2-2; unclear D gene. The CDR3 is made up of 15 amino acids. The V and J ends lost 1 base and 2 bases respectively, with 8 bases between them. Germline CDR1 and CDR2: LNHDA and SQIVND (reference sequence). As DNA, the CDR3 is TGTGCCAGTAGTATAGCGGTGGGTAACACCGGGGAGCTGTTTTTT. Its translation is CASSIAVGNTGELFF.

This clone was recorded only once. As DNA, the CDR3 is TGTGCCAGCAGCTCGACACCCTCGGAGACCCAGTACTTC. Translated, it gives CASSSTPSETQYF. The chain carries TRBV7-2 and TRBJ2-5, with D unclear. The ends were cut back, 4 bases at V and 5 bases at J, with 11 bases in the middle. The germline V gene has CDR1 SGHTA and CDR2 FQGNSA. CDR3 length: 13 residues.

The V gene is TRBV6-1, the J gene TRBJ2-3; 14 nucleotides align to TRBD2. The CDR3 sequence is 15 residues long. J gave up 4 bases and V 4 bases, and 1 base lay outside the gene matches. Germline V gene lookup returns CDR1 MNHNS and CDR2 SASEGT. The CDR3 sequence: CASSGLAGGPDTQYF. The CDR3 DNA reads TGTGCCAGCAGTGGACTAGCGGGGGGGCCAGATACGCAGTATTTT.

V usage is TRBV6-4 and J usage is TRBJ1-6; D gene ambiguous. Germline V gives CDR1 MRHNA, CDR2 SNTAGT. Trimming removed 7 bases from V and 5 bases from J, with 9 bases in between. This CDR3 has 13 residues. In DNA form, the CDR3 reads TGTGCCAGCAATCGCGGAAATAATTCACCCCTCCACTTT. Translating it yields CASNRGNNSPLHF.

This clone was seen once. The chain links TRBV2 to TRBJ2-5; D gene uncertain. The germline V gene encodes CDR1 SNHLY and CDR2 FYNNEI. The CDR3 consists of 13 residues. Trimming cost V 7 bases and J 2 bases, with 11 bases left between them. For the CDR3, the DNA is TGTGCCAGCAACCAGTTCTCTCAAGAGACCCAGTACTTC. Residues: CASNQFSQETQYF.

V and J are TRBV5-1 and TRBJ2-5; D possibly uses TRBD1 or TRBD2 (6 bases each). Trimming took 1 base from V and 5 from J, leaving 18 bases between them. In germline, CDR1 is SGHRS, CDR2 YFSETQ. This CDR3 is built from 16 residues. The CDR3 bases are TGCGCCAGCAGCTTGTGGGGGGCCCCTGAGGGGGAGACCCAGTACTTC. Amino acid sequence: CASSLWGAPEGETQYF.

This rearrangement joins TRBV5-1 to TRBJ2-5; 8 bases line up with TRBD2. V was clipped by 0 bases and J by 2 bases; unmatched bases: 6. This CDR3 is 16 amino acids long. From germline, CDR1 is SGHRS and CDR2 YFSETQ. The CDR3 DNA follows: TGCGCCAGCAGCTTGGAGCCAGCGGGGGTACAAGAGACCCAGTACTTC. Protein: CASSLEPAGVQETQYF. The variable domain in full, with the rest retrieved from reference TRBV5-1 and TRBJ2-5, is KAGVTQTPRYLIKTRGQQVTLSCSPISGHRSVSWYQQTPGQGLQFLFEYFSETQRNKGNFPGRFSGRQFSNSRSEMNVSTLELGDSALYLCASSLEPAGVQETQYFGPGTRLLVL.

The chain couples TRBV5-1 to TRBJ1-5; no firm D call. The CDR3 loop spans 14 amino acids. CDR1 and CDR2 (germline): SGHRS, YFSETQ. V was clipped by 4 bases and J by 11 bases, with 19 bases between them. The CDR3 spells CASSAQGGLESQHF. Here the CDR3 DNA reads TGCGCCAGCAGCGCGCAAGGCGGACTTGAGTCCCAGCATTTT.

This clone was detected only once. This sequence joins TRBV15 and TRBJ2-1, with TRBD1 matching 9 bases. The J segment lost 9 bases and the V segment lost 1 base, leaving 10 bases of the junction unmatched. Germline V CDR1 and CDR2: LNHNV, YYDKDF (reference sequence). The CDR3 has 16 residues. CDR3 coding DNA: TGTGCCACCAGCAGAGGAAGGACAGGGGAATTGGGTGAGCAGTTCTTC. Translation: CATSRGRTGELGEQFF.

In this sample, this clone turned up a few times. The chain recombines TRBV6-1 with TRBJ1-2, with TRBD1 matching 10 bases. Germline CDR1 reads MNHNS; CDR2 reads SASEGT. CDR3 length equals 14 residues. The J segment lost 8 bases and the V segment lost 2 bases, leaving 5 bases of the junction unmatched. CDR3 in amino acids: CASSEPWTGGGYTF. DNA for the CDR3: TGTGCCAGCAGTGAACCTTGGACAGGGGGAGGCTACACCTTC.

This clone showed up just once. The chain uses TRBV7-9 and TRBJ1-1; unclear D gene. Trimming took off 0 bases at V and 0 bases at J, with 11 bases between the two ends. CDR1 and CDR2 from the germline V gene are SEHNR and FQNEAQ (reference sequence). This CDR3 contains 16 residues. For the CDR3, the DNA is TGTGCCAGCAGCTTAGCGAATTGGCAGGTGAACACTGAAGCTTTCTTT. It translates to CASSLANWQVNTEAFF.

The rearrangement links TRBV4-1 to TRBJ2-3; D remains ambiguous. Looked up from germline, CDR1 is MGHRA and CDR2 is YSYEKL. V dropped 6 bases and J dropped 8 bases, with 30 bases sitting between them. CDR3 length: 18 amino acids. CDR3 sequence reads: CASSPDEIRTRPSGTQYF. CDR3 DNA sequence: TGCGCCAGCAGTCCCGACGAGATAAGGACCAGACCCAGTGGTACGCAGTATTTT.